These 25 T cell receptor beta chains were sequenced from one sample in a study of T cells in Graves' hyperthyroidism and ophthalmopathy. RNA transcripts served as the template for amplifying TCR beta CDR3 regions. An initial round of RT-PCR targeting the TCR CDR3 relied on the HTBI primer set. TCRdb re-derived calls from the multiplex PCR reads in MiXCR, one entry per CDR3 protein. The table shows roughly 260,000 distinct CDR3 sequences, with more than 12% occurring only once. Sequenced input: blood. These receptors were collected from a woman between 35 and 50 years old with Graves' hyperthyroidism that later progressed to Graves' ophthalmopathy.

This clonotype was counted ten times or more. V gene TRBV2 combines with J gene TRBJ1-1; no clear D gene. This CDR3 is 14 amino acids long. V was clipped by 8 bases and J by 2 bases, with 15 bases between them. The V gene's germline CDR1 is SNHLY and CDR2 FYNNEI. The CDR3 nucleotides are TGTGCCAGCCTTGTGGACCGAATCAACACTGAAGCTTTCTTT. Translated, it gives CASLVDRINTEAFF.

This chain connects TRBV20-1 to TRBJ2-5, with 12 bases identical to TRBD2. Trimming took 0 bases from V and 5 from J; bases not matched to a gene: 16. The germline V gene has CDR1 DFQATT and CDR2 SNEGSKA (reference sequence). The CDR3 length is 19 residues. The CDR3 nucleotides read TGCAGTGCTAGAGATTGGGCAGGGGAAGGACTAGCGGGATTTGAGACCCAGTACTTC. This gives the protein CSARDWAGEGLAGFETQYF.

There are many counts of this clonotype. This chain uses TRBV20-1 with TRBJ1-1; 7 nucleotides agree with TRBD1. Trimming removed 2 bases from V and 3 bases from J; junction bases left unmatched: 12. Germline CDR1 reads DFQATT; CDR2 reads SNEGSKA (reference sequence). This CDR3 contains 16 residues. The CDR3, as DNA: TGCAGTGCTAGACTGCGACAGGGTTTCAGGGACACTGAAGCTTTCTTT. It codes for CSARLRQGFRDTEAFF.

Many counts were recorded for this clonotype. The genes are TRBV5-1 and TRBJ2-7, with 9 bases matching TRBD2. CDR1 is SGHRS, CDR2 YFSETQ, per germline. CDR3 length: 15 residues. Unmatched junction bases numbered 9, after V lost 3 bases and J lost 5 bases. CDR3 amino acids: CASSSRGGRAHEQYF. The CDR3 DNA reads TGCGCCAGCAGCTCCAGAGGCGGGAGGGCCCACGAGCAGTACTTC. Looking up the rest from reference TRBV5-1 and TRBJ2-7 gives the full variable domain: KAGVTQTPRYLIKTRGQQVTLSCSPISGHRSVSWYQQTPGQGLQFLFEYFSETQRNKGNFPGRFSGRQFSNSRSEMNVSTLELGDSALYLCASSSRGGRAHEQYFGPGTRLTVT.

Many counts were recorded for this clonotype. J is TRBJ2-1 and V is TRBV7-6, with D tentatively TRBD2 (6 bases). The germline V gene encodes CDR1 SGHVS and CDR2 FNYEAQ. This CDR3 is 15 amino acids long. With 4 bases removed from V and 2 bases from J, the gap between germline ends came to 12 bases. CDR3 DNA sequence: TGTGCCAGCAGCTGGAGGGATAGGACCTACAATGAGCAGTTCTTC. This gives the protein CASSWRDRTYNEQFF.

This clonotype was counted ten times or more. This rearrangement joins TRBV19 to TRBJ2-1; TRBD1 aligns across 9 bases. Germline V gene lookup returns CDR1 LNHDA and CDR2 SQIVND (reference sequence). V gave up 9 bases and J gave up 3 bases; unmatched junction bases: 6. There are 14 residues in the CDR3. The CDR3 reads CASAPGQGYNEQFF. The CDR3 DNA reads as TGTGCCAGCGCTCCGGGACAGGGCTACAATGAGCAGTTCTTC. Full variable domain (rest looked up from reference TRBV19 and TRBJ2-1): DGGITQSPKYLFRKEGQNVTLSCEQNLNHDAMYWYRQDPGQGLRLIYYSQIVNDFQKGDIAEGYSVSREKKESFPLTVTSAQKNPTAFYLCASAPGQGYNEQFFGPGTRLTVL.

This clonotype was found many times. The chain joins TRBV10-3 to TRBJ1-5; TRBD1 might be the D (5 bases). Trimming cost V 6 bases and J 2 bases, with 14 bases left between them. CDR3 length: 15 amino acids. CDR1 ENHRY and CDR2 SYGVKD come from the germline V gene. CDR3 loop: CAIRPQGLGNQPQHF. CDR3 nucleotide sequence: TGTGCCATCAGGCCCCAGGGCTTGGGCAATCAGCCCCAGCATTTT.

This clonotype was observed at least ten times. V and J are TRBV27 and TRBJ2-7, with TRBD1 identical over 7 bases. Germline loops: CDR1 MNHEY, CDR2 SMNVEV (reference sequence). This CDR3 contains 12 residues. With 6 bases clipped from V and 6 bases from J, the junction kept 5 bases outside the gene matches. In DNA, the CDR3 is TGTGCCAGCAGCACGACAGGGCGCGAGCAGTACTTC. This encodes CASSTTGREQYF.

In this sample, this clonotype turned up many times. CDR3 region: CASSAQGNNVGGETQYF. CDR3 in DNA: TGTGCCAGCAGTGCCCAGGGGAACAATGTTGGGGGAGAGACCCAGTACTTC. The V call is TRBV2, the J call TRBJ2-5, with a tentative D call TRBD1 (6 bases). Germline CDR1 reads SNHLY; CDR2 reads FYNNEI. V lost 4 bases, J lost 4 bases, and 22 bases lay in between. CDR3 length: 17 amino acids. Filled out from reference TRBV2 and TRBJ2-5, the complete variable domain reads EPEVTQTPSHQVTQMGQEVILRCVPISNHLYFYWYRQILGQKVEFLVSFYNNEISEKSEIFDDQFSVERPDGSNFTLKIRSTKLEDSAMYFCASSAQGNNVGGETQYFGPGTRLLVL.

In DNA, the CDR3 is TGTGCCACCAGTGGCCAGCGTGGTTCACCCCTCCACTTT. Its translation: CATSGQRGSPLHF. This chain connects TRBV24-1 to TRBJ1-6; no definite D call. The CDR3 contains 13 residues. Looked up from germline, CDR1 is KGHDR and CDR2 is SFDVKD. The V and J ends lost 5 bases and 9 bases respectively, with 10 bases between them.

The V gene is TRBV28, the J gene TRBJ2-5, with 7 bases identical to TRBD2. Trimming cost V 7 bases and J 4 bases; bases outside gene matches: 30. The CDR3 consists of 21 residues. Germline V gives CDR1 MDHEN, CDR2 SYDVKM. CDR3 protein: CASTPTRLVRGNTERVETQYF. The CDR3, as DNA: TGTGCCAGCACCCCAACTCGACTAGTGCGGGGGAATACTGAGCGAGTAGAGACCCAGTACTTC.

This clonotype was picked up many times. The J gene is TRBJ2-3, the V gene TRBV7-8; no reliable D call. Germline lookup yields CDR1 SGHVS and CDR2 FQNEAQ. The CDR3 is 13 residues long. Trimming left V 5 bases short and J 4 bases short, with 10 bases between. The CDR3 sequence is CASSLEAADTQYF. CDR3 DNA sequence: TGTGCCAGCAGCCTAGAGGCGGCAGATACGCAGTATTTT.

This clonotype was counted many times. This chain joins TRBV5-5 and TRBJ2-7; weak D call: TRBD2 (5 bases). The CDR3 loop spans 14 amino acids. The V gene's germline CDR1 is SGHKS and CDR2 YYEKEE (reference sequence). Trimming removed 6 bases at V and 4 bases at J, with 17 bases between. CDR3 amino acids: CASTQLGWRYEQYF. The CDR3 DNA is TGTGCCAGCACCCAACTAGGGTGGCGATACGAGCAGTACTTC.

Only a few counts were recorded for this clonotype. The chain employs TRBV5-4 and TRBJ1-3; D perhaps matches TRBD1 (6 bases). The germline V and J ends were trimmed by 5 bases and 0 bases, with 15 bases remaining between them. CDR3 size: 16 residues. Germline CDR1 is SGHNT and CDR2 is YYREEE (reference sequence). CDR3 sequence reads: CASSRFTGFSGNTIYF. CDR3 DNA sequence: TGTGCCAGCAGTCGATTTACAGGGTTCTCTGGAAACACCATATATTTT. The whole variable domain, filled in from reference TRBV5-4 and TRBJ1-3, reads ETGVTQSPTHLIKTRGQQVTLRCSSQSGHNTVSWYQQALGQGPQFIFQYYREEENGRGNFPPRFSGLQFPNYSSELNVNALELDDSALYLCASSRFTGFSGNTIYFGEGSWLTVV.

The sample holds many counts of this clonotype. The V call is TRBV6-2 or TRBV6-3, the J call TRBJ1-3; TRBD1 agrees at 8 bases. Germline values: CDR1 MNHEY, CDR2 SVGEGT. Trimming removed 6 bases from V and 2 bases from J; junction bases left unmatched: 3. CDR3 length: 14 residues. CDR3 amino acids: CASRRTGTGNTIYF. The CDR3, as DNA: TGTGCCAGCAGACGGACAGGGACTGGAAACACCATATATTTT.

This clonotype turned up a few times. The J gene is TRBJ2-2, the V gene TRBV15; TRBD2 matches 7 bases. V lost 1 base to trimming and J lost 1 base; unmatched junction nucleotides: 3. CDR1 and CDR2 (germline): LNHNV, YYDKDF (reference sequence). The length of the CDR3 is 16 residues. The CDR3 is CATSRGLAVNTGELFF. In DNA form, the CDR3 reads TGTGCCACCAGCAGAGGGCTAGCGGTGAACACCGGGGAGCTGTTTTTT.

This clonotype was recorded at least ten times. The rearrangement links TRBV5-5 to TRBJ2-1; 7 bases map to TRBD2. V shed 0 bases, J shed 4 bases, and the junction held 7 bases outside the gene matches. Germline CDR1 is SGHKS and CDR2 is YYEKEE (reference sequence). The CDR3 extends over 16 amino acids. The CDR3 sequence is CASSLVLADPYNEQFF. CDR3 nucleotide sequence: TGTGCCAGCAGCTTGGTTCTAGCGGATCCTTACAATGAGCAGTTCTTC.

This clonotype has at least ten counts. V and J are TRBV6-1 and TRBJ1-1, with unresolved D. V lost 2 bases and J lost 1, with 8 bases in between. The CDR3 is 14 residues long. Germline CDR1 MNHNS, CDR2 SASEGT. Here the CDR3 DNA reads TGTGCCAGCAGTGAATGGCGGAGGAACACTGAAGCTTTCTTT. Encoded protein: CASSEWRRNTEAFF.

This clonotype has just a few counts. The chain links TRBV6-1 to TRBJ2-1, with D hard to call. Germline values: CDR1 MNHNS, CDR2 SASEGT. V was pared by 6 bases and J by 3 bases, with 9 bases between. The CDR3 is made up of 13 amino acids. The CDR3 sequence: CASSRTSYNEQFF. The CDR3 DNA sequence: TGTGCCAGCAGCCGGACGAGCTACAATGAGCAGTTCTTC.

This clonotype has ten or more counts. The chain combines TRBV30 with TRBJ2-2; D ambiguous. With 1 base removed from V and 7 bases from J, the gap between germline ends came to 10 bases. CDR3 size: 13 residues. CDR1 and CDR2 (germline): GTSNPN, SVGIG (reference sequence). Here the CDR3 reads CAWSGSGFGELFF. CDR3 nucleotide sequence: TGTGCCTGGAGTGGGTCGGGTTTCGGGGAGCTGTTTTTT.

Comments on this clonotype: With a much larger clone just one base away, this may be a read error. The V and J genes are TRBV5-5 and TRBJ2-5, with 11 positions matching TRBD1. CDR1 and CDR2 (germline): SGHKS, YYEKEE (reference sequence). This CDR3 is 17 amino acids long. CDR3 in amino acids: CASSQAGTGGYQETEYF. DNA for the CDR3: TGTGCCAGCAGCCAAGCCGGGACAGGGGGGTACCAAGAGACCGAGTACTTC.

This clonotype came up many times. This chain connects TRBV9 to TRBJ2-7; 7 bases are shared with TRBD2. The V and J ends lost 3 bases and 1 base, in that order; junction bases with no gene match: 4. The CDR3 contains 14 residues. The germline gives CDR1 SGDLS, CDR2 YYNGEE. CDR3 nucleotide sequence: TGTGCCAGCAGCGCTCTAGCGGCTTCCTACGAGCAGTACTTC. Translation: CASSALAASYEQYF.

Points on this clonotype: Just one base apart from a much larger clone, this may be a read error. CDR3 sequence: CTSGGQASYEQYF. For the CDR3, the DNA is TGTACCAGCGGAGGGCAGGCCTCCTACGAGCAGTACTTC. The genes are TRBV19 and TRBJ2-7, with a tentative D call TRBD2 (6 bases). The CDR3 is 13 residues long. The germline CDR1 and CDR2 sequences are LNHDA and SQIVND (reference sequence).

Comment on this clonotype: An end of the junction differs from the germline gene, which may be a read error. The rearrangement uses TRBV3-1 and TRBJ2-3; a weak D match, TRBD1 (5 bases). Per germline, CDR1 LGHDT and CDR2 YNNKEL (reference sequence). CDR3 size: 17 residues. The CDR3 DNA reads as TGTGCCAGCACCCAAGGGGTGGTCAGCCTCCCCACAGATACGCAGTATTTT. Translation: CASTQGVVSLPTDTQYF.

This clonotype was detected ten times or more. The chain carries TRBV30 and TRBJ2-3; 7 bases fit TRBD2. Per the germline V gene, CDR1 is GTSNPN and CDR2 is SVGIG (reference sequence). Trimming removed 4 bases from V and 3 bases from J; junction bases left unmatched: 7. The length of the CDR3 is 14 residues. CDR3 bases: TGTGCCTGGACCGCGGGAGTCTGGACAGATACGCAGTATTTT. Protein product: CAWTAGVWTDTQYF.